One and the same sample provided the 11 T cell receptor beta chains below, sequenced in a study of shared clonotypes between healthy human individuals (dated by TCRdb to between 2020 and 2021). Libraries were made using the immunoSEQ multiplex PCR assay. This immuneACCESS table, as held by TCRdb, lists in-frame sequences with V and J called but not all clones. Of the missing ones, under half trace to an unresolved V gene in checked studies; the others have no known cause. The sample profile shows some 380,000 clones; roughly 96% of them were found once. The ten largest account for about 0.32% of the sample. The specimen was memory CD8+ T cells sorted from blood. In the paper's terms, the cell subset or site label means: CD45RO+ cells pooled with CCR7-negative TemRA cells. These receptors were taken from a man under 40 in good health.

A single count supports this clone. The chain carries TRBV6-1 and TRBJ1-5; perhaps TRBD1 as D (5 bases). There are 14 residues in the CDR3. Germline-derived CDR1 and CDR2 are MNHNS and SASEGT. The CDR3 loop reads CATGMWGVNQPQHF. The CDR3, as DNA: TGTGCTACCGGTATGTGGGGGGTGAATCAGCCCCAGCATTTT.

This chain joins TRBV6-1 and TRBJ1-2; D possibly corresponds to TRBD1 (5 bases). V dropped 2 bases and J dropped 4 bases, with 11 bases sitting between them. This CDR3 spans 14 amino acids. Germline V gives CDR1 MNHNS, CDR2 SASEGT. The CDR3 sequence: CASSEYGTVYGYTF. The CDR3, as DNA: TGTGCCAGCAGTGAATATGGGACGGTCTATGGCTACACCTTC.

The gene calls are TRBV19 and TRBJ1-5, with TRBD1 identical over 8 bases. Germline CDR1 reads LNHDA; CDR2 reads SQIVND (reference sequence). CDR3 length: 15 residues. V lost 5 bases and J lost 4; bases outside the gene matches: 7. CDR3: CASSFGQGFNQPQHF. The DNA of the CDR3 is TGTGCCAGTAGTTTCGGACAGGGATTTAATCAGCCCCAGCATTTT.

The chain employs TRBV29-1 and TRBJ2-3; TRBD2 matches 8 bases. The V segment lost 5 bases and the J segment 4 bases; nucleotides outside the gene matches: 2. The CDR3 extends over 12 amino acids. CDR1 and CDR2 from the germline V gene are SQVTM and ANQGSEA. In DNA, the CDR3 is TGCAGCGTTCCGGGAGGGCCAGATACGCAGTATTTT. Translating gives CSVPGGPDTQYF.

This clone was recorded only once. V gene TRBV18 combines with J gene TRBJ2-5, with D possibly TRBD1 on 7 matching bases. The CDR3 contains 15 residues. CDR1 is KGHSH and CDR2 is LQKENI in the germline V gene. Trimming removed 3 bases from V and 5 bases from J, with 16 bases in between. The CDR3 region has the DNA TGTGCCAGCTCACCTCCAGGGGGGTCCTGGGAGACCCAGTACTTC. Protein: CASSPPGGSWETQYF.

The V call is TRBV14, the J call TRBJ1-2, with D possibly being TRBD1 (5 bases). Trimming stripped 0 bases from V and 4 bases from J, with 12 bases between. Germline-derived CDR1 and CDR2 are SGHDN and FVKESK. The CDR3 extends over 15 amino acids. For the CDR3, the DNA is TGTGCCAGCAGCCAAGAACTTGGGGCAGCCTATGGCTACACCTTC. Translated: CASSQELGAAYGYTF.

The CDR3 here is CAISDRGHYGYTF. The CDR3 bases are TGTGCCATCAGTGACAGGGGGCACTATGGCTACACCTTC. The V and J genes are TRBV10-3 and TRBJ1-2, with 8 bases identical to TRBD1. The junction had 0 bases not matched to a gene; V was cut back by 3 bases and J by 3 bases. This CDR3 is 13 amino acids long. Germline assignment: CDR1 ENHRY and CDR2 SYGVKD.

V and J are TRBV19 and TRBJ2-1, with TRBD1 matching 9 bases. Germline lookup yields CDR1 LNHDA and CDR2 SQIVND (reference sequence). The CDR3 runs to 13 residues. Germline trimming cut 6 bases from V and 5 bases from J; bases unmatched to any gene: 2. The CDR3 region has the DNA TGTGCCAGTAGGGGGACAGGGAACAATGAGCAGTTCTTC. It translates to CASRGTGNNEQFF.

The count of this clone is one. The chain is built from TRBV4-1 and TRBJ2-1, with TRBD2 matching 9 bases. Germline assignment: CDR1 MGHRA and CDR2 YSYEKL. With 4 bases clipped from V and 4 bases from J, the junction kept 11 bases outside the gene matches. The CDR3 covers 17 residues. The CDR3 sequence is CASSLRSALAGYNEQFF. CDR3 sequence (DNA): TGCGCCAGCAGCCTAAGGTCGGCCCTAGCGGGATACAATGAGCAGTTCTTC.

This clone was counted once. The chain has TRBV6-6 and TRBJ2-2; 11 bases map to TRBD2. CDR1 is MNHNY, CDR2 SVGAGI, per germline (reference sequence). The CDR3 extends over 16 amino acids. After removal of 2 bases from V and 4 bases from J, the junction contained 3 bases not matched to a gene. The CDR3 DNA sequence: TGTGCCAGCAGTTACCTGGGACTAGCGGCCACCGGGGAGCTGTTTTTT. Protein: CASSYLGLAATGELFF.

This clone was found once. V gene TRBV7-9 combines with J gene TRBJ2-7; no clear D. CDR1 is SEHNR and CDR2 is FQNEAQ in the germline V gene (reference sequence). This CDR3 is 15 amino acids long. The V end lost 0 bases, the J end lost 9 bases, and 18 bases lay between the germline ends. The CDR3 DNA sequence: TGTGCCAGCAGCTTAGCGAAAGGTTCTCGAGAGGTGCAGTACTTC. Translation: CASSLAKGSREVQYF.